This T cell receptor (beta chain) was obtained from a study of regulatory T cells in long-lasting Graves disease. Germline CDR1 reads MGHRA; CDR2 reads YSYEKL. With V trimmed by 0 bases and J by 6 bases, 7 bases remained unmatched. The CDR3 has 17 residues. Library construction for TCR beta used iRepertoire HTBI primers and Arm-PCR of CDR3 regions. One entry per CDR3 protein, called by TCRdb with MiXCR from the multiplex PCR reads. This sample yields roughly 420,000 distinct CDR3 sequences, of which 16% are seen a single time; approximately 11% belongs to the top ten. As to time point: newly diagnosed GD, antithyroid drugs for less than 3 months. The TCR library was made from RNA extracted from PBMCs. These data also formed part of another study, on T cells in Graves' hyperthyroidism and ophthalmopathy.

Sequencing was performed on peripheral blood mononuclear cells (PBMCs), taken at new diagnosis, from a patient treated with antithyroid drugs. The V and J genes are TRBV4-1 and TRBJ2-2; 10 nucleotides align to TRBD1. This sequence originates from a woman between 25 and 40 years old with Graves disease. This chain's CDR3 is CASSQEPKTGGPGELFF. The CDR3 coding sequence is TGCGCCAGCAGCCAAGAGCCTAAGACAGGGGGCCCCGGGGAGCTGTTTTTT.